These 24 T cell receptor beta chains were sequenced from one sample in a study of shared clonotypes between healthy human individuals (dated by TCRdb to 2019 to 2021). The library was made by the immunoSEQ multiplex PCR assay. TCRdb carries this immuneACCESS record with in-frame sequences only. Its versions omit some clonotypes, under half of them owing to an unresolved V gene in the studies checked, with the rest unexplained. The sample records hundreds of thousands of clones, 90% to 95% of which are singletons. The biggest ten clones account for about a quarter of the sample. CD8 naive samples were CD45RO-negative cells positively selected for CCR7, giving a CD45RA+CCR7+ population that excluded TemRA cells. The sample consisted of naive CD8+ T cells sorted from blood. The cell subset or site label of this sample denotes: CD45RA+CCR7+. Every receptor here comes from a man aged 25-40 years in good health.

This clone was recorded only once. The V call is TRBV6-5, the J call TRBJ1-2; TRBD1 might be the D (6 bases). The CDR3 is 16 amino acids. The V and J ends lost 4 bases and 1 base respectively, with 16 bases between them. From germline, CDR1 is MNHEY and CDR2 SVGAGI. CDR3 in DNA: TGTGCCAGCAGTTCTCAGGGGTCCCCCGTTAACTATGGCTACACCTTC. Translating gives CASSSQGSPVNYGYTF.

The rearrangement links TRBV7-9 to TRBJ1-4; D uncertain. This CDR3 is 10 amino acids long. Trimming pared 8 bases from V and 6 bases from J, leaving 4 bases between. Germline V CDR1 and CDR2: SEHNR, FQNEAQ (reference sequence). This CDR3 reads CASEDEKLFF. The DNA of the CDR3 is TGTGCCAGCGAAGATGAAAAACTGTTTTTT.

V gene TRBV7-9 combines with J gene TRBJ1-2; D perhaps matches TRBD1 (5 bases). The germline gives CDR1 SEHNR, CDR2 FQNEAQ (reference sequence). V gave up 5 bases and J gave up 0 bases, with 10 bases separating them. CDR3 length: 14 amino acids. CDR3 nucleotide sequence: TGTGCCAGCAGCCCCGGAGGGGCTAACTATGGCTACACCTTC. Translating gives CASSPGGANYGYTF.

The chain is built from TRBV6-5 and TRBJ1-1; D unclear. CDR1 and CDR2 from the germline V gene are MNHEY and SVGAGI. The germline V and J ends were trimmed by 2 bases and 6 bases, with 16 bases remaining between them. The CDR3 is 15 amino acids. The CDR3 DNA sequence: TGTGCCAGCAGTTACCTGACCGGAGGCCGGGCTGAAGCTTTCTTT. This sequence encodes CASSYLTGGRAEAFF.

For the CDR3, the DNA is TGTGCCAGCAGCCCTGACATGCCCTACGAGCAGTACTTC. Its translation is CASSPDMPYEQYF. The J gene is TRBJ2-7, the V gene TRBV27; unclear D gene. Germline V gene lookup returns CDR1 MNHEY and CDR2 SMNVEV (reference sequence). The CDR3 consists of 13 residues. The V and J ends lost 6 bases and 2 bases respectively, with 11 bases between them.

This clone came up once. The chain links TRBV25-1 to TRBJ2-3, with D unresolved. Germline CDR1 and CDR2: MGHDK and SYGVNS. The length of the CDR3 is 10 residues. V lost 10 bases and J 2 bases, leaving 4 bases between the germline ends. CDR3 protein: CATATDTQYF. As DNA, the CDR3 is TGTGCCACCGCCACAGATACGCAGTATTTT.

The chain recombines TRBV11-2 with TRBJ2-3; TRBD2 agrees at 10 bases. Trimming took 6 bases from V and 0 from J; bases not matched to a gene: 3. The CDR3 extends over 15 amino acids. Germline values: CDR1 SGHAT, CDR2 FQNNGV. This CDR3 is CASRGLAFSTDTQYF. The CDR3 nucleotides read TGTGCCAGCAGGGGACTAGCGTTTAGCACAGATACGCAGTATTTT. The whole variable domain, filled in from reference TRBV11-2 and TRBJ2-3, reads EAGVAQSPRYKIIEKRQSVAFWCNPISGHATLYWYQQILGQGPKLLIQFQNNGVVDDSQLPKDRFSAERLKGVDSTLKIQPAKLEDSAVYLCASRGLAFSTDTQYFGPGTRLTVL.

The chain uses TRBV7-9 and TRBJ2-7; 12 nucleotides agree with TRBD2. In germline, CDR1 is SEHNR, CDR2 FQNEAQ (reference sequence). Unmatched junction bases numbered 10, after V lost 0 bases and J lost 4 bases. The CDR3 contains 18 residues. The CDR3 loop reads CASSLATSGSVGGYEQYF. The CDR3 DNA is TGTGCCAGCAGCTTAGCGACTAGCGGGAGTGTCGGAGGTTACGAGCAGTACTTC.

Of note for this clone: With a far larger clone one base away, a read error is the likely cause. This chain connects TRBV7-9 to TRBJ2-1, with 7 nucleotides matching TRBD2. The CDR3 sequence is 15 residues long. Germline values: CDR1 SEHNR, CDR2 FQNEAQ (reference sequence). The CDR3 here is CASNLYLAGNNEQFF. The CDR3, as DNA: TGTGCCAGCAACTTATACTTAGCGGGTAACAATGAGCAGTTCTTC.

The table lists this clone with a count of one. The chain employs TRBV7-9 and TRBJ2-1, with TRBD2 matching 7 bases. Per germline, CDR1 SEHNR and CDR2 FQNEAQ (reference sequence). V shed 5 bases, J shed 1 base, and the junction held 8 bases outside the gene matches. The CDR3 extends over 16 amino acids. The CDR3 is CASSGGSGESYNEQFF. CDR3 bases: TGTGCCAGCAGCGGGGGAAGCGGGGAATCCTACAATGAGCAGTTCTTC.

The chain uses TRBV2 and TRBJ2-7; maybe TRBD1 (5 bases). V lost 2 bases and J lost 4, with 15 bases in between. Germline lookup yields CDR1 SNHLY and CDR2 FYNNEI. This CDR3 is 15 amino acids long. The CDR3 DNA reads TGTGCCAGCAGTGAAACGGTGGGCAGGGTATACGAGCAGTACTTC. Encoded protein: CASSETVGRVYEQYF. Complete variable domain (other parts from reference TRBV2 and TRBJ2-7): EPEVTQTPSHQVTQMGQEVILRCVPISNHLYFYWYRQILGQKVEFLVSFYNNEISEKSEIFDDQFSVERPDGSNFTLKIRSTKLEDSAMYFCASSETVGRVYEQYFGPGTRLTVT.

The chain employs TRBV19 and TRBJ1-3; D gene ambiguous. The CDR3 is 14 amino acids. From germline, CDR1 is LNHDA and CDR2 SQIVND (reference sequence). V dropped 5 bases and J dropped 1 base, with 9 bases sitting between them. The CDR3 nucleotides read TGTGCCAGTAGTCCACAGCCTTCTGGAAACACCATATATTTT. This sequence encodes CASSPQPSGNTIYF. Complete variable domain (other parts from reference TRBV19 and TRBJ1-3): DGGITQSPKYLFRKEGQNVTLSCEQNLNHDAMYWYRQDPGQGLRLIYYSQIVNDFQKGDIAEGYSVSREKKESFPLTVTSAQKNPTAFYLCASSPQPSGNTIYFGEGSWLTVV.

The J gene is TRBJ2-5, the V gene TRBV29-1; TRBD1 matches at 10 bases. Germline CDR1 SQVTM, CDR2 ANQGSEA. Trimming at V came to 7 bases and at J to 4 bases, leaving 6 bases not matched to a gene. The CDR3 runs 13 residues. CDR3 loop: CSGKTGGGETQYF. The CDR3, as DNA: TGCAGCGGAAAGACAGGGGGCGGAGAGACCCAGTACTTC.

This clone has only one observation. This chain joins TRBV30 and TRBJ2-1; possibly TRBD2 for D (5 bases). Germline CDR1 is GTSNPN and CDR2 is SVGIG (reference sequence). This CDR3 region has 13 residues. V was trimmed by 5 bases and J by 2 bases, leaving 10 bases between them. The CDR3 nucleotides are TGTGCCTGGGACGACGGGGCCTACAATGAGCAGTTCTTC. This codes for CAWDDGAYNEQFF.

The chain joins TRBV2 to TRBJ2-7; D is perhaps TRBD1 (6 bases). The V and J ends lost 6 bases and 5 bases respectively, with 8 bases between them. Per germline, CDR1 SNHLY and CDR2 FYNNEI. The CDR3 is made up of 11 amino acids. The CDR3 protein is CASRGTHEQYF. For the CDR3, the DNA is TGTGCCAGCAGGGGGACACACGAGCAGTACTTC.

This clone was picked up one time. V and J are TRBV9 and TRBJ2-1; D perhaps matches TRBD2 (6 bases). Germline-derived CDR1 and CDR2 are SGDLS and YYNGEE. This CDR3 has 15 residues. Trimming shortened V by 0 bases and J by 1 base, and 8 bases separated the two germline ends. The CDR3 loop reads CASSVAGASYNEQFF. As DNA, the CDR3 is TGTGCCAGCAGCGTAGCGGGAGCTTCCTACAATGAGCAGTTCTTC.

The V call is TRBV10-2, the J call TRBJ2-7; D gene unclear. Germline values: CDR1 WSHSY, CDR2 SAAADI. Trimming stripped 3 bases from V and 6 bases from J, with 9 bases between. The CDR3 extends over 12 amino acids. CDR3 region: CASSDGALEQYF. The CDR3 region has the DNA TGCGCCAGCAGTGACGGAGCGCTCGAGCAGTACTTC.

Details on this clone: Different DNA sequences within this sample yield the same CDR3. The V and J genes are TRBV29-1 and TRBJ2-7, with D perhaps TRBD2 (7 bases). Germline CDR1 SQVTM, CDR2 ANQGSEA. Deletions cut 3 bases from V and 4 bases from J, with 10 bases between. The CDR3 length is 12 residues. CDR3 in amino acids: CSVEGGRYEQYF. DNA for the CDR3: TGCAGCGTTGAGGGGGGGCGGTACGAGCAGTACTTC.

The CDR3, as DNA: TGTGCCAGCAGCCCTAATAACAGAAAAAACATTCAGTACTTC. Translated: CASSPNNRKNIQYF. The V call is TRBV11-2, the J call TRBJ2-4, with D hard to call. V was cut by 5 bases and J by 4 bases, with 12 bases left in between. The germline V gene encodes CDR1 SGHAT and CDR2 FQNNGV. This CDR3 is 14 amino acids long.

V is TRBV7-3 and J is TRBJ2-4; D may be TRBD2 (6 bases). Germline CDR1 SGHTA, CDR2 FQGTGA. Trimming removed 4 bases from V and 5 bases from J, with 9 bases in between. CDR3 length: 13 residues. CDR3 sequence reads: CASSWGDENIQYF. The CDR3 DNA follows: TGTGCCAGCAGCTGGGGGGACGAAAACATTCAGTACTTC.

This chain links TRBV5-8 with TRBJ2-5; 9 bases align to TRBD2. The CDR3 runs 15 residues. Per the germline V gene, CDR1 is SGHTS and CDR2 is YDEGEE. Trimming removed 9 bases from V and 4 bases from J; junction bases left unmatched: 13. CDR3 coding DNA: TGTGCCACCTTGGATACTAGCGGGCAACTAGAGACCCAGTACTTC. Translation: CATLDTSGQLETQYF.

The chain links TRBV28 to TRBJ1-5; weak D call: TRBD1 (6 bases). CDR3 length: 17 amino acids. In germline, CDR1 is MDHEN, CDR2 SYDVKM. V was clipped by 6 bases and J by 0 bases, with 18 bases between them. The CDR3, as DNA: TGTGCCAGCAGCCCAACGGCCGGACAGTATAGCAATCAGCCCCAGCATTTT. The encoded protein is CASSPTAGQYSNQPQHF.

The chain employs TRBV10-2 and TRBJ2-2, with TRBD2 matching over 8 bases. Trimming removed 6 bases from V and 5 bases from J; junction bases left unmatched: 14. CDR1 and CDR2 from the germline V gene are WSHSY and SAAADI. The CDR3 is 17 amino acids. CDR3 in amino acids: CASRAGTRGRQTGELFF. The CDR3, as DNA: TGCGCCAGCAGAGCCGGGACTAGGGGAAGGCAAACCGGGGAGCTGTTTTTT.

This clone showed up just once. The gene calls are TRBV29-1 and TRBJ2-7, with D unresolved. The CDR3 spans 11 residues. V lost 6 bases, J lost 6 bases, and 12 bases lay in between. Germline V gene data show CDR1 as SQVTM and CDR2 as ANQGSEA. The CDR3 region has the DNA TGCAGCGTCGTAATAAAAACCGAGCAGTACTTC. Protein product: CSVVIKTEQYF.